The T cell receptor beta chain described here comes from a study of blood T cell repertoires in COVID-19. Overall study: The United States, Italy and Spain supplied acute and convalescent COVID-19 samples. Nucleic acid was either cDNA or gDNA, and it came from T cells, B-cell-depleted T cells, or PBMCs.

Germline-derived CDR1 and CDR2 are SQVTM and ANQGSEA. Trimming cost V 7 bases and J 0 bases, with 10 bases left between them. CDR3 length equals 12 residues. Original processing notes: Using reference gene primer amplification, nucleated cell counts were estimated. Produced via immunoSEQ multiplex PCR; TCRdb's table is partial and in-frame only. Clonal size and the V and J genes are those of that table, whereas D and trimming came from the DNA. The sample includes around 50,000 clones, 80% to 90% of them seen just once. The clonotype comes from a man aged 50-60 years with active COVID-19. The chain combines TRBV29-1 with TRBJ2-7; maybe TRBD2 (6 bases). The sequencing input was peripheral blood. The CDR3 DNA reads TGCAGCGGCACGACTAGCTCCTACGAGCAGTACTTC. The encoded protein is CSGTTSSYEQYF.